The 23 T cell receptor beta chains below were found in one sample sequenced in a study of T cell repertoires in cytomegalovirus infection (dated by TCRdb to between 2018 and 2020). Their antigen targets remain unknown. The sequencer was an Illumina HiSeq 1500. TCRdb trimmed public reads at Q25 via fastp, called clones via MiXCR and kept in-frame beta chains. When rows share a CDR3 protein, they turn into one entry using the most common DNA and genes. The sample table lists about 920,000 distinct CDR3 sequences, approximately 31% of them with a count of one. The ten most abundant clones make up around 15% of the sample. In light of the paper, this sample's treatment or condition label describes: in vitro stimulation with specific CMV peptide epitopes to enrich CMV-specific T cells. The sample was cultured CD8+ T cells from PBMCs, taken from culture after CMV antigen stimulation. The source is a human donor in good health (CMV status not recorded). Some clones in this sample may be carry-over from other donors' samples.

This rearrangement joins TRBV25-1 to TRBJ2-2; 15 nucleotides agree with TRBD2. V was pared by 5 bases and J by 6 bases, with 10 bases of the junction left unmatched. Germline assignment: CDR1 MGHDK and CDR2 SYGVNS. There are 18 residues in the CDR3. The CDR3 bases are TGTGCCAGCAGTTCACGGACTAGCGGGGGGGCTTATCCCGGGGAGCTGTTTTTT. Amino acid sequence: CASSSRTSGGAYPGELFF.

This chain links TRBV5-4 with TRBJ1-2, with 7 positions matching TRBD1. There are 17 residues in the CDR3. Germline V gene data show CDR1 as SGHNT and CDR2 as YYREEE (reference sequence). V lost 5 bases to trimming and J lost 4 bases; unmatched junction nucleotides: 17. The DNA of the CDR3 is TGTGCCAGCAGTGCCCGGGACAGACCATTTAACGGCTATGGCTACACCTTC. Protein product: CASSARDRPFNGYGYTF.

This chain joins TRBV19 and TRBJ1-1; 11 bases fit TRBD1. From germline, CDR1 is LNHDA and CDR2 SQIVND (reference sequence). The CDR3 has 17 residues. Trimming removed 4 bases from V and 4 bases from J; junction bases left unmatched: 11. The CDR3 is CASSTLGGQGAGTEAFF. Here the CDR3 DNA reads TGTGCCAGTAGTACCCTGGGAGGACAGGGGGCCGGCACTGAAGCTTTCTTT.

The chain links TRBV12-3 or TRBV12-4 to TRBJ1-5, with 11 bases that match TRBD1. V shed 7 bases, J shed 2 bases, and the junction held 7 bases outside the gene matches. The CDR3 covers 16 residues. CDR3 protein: CASISGQGAGNQPQHF. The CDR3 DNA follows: TGTGCCAGCATTTCTGGACAGGGGGCAGGCAATCAGCCCCAGCATTTT.

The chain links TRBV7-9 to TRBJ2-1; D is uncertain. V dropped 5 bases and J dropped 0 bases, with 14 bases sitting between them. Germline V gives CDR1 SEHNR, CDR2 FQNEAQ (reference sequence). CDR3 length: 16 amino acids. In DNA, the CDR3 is TGTGCCAGCAGCCCCCTTCACGCAAGCTCCTACAATGAGCAGTTCTTC. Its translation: CASSPLHASSYNEQFF.

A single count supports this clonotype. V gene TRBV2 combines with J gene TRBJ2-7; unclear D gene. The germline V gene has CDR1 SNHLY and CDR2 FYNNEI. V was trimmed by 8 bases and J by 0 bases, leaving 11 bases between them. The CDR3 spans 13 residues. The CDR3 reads CASGPQSSYEQYF. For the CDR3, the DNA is TGTGCCAGCGGACCACAGAGCTCCTACGAGCAGTACTTC.

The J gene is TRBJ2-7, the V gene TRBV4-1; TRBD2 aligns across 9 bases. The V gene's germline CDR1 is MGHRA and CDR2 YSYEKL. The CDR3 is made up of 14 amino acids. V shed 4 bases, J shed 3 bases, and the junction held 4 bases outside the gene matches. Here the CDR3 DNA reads TGCGCCAGCAGCCGCGGAGCGGGGGGCTACGAGCAGTACTTC. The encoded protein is CASSRGAGGYEQYF.

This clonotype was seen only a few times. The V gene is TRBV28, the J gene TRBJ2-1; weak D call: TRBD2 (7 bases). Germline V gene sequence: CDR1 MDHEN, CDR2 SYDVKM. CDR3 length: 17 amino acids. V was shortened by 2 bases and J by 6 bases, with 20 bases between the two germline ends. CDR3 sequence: CASSLIAGGGPTNEQFF. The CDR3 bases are TGTGCCAGCAGTTTAATAGCTGGGGGGGGGCCAACCAATGAGCAGTTCTTC.

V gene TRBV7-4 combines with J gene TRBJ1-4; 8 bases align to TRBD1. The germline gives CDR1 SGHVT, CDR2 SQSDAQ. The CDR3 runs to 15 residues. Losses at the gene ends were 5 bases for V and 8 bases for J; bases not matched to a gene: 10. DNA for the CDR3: TGTGCCAGCAGCCCCCGGGACAGGCGGGACGAAAAACTGTTTTTT. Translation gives CASSPRDRRDEKLFF.

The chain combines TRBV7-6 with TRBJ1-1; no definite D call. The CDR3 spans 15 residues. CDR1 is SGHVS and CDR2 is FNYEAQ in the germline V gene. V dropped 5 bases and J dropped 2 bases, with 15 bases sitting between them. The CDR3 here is CASSAAEVGNTEAFF. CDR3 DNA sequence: TGTGCCAGCAGCGCAGCGGAGGTCGGTAACACTGAAGCTTTCTTT.

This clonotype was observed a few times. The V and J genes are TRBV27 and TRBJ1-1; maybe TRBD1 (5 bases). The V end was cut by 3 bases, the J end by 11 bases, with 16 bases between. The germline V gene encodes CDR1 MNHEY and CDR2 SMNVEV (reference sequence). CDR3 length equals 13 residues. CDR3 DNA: TGTGCCAGCAGTTTCCCGGGGGGGAAGTTGGCTTTCTTT. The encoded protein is CASSFPGGKLAFF.

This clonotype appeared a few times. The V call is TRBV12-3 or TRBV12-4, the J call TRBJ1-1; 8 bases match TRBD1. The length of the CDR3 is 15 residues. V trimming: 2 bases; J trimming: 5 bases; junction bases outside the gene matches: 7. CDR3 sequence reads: CASSLMPGGGTEAFF. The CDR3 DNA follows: TGTGCCAGCAGTTTAATGCCAGGGGGCGGGACTGAAGCTTTCTTT.

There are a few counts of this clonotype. The CDR3 protein is CASSPGRSGYTF. The DNA for the CDR3 is TGTGCCAGCAGCCCGGGACGATCGGGCTACACCTTC. The V call is TRBV27, the J call TRBJ1-2; D possibly corresponds to TRBD1 (5 bases). Germline V gene lookup returns CDR1 MNHEY and CDR2 SMNVEV (reference sequence). V was pared by 6 bases and J by 8 bases, with 13 bases between. CDR3 length: 12 residues.

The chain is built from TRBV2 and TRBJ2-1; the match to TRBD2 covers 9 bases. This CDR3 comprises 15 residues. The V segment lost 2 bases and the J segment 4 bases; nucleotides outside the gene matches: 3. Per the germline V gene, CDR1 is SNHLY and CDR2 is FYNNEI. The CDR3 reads CASSESAGGYNEQFF. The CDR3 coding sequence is TGTGCCAGCAGTGAATCGGCGGGGGGGTACAATGAGCAGTTCTTC.

The chain's CDR3 is CASSEGGDTDTQYF. CDR3 in DNA: TGTGCCAGCAGTGAAGGGGGGGACACAGATACGCAGTATTTT. The gene calls are TRBV6-1 and TRBJ2-3; TRBD2 might be the D (6 bases). The germline V gene has CDR1 MNHNS and CDR2 SASEGT. The CDR3 length is 14 residues. The V end lost 1 base, the J end lost 2 bases, and 7 bases lay between the germline ends.

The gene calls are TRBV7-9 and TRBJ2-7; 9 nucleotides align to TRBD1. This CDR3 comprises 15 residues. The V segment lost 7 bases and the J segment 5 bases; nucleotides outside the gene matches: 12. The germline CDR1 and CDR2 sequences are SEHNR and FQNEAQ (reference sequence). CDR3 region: CASTPPTGGYDEQYF. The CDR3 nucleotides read TGTGCCAGCACCCCCCCCACAGGGGGCTACGACGAGCAGTACTTC.

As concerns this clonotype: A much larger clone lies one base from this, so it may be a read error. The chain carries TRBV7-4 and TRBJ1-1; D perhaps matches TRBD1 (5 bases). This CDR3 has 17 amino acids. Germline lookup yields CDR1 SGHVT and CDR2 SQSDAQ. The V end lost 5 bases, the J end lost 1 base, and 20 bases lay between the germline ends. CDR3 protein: CASSGHRKYDQNTEAFF. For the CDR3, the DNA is TGTGCCAGCAGCGGACATAGGAAATATGATCAGAACACTGAAGCTTTCTTT.

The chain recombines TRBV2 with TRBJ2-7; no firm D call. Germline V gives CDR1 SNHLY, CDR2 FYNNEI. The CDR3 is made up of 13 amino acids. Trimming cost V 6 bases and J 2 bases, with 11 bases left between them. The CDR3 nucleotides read TGTGCCAGCAGCCATAGGACGGCCTACGAGCAGTACGTC. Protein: CASSHRTAYEQYV.

The CDR3 sequence is CASRPAGGNQPQHF. The CDR3 DNA reads as TGTGCCAGCAGACCAGCGGGAGGCAATCAGCCCCAGCATTTT. The rearrangement links TRBV12-3 or TRBV12-4 to TRBJ1-5, with D unclear. V gave up 6 bases and J gave up 2 bases, with 11 bases separating them. The CDR3 sequence is 14 residues long.

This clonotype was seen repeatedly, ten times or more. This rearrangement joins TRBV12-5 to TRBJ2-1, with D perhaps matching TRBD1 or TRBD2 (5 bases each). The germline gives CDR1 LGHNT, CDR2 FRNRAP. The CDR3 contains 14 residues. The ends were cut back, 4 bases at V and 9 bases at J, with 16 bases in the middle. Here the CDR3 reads CASGSGTGRVEQFF. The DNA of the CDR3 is TGTGCTAGTGGTTCCGGGACGGGCCGGGTTGAGCAGTTCTTC.

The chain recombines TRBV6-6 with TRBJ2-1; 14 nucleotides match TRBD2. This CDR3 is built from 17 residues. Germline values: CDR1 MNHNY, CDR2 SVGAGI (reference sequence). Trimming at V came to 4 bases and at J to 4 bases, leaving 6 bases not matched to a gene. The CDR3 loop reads CASSLGLAGVRYNEQFF. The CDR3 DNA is TGTGCCAGCAGTTTGGGACTAGCGGGGGTGCGGTACAATGAGCAGTTCTTC.

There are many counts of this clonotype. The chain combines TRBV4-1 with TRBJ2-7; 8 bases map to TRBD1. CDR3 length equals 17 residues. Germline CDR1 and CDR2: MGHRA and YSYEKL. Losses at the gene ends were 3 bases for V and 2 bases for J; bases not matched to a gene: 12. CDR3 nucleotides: TGCGCCAGCAGCCAGACGCTTCTGACAGGGGTAGCCTACGAGCAGTACGTC. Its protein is CASSQTLLTGVAYEQYV.

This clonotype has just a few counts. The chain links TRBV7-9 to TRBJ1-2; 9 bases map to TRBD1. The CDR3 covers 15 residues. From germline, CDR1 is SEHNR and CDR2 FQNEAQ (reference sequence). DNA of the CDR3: TGTGCGAGTGGTGGACAGGGGTCTAGTTCGGAAGGCTACACCTTC. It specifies CASGGQGSSSEGYTF.